This entry concerns a single T cell receptor (beta chain). It was template switching that added a universal primer site, and there were unique molecular identifiers on the cDNA. TCRdb passed the 5' RACE reads through MiXCR, listing each CDR3 protein once. The data hold 540,000 or so distinct CDR3 sequences, with 20% to 25% observed a single time. Per germline, CDR1 LGHDT and CDR2 YNNKEL (reference sequence). J gave up 3 bases and V 7 bases, and 7 bases lay outside the gene matches. The CDR3 loop spans 15 amino acids. This sample was included in a study of identical twins. The same data also contributed to another study, on yellow fever vaccine responses in identical twins.

The clonotype originates from a young woman in good health. Material: CD4+ T cells sorted from blood. V is TRBV3-1 and J is TRBJ2-7; the match to TRBD2 covers 12 bases. Here the CDR3 reads CASTLLAGGIYEQYF. In DNA, the CDR3 is TGTGCCAGCACCCTACTAGCGGGAGGAATCTACGAGCAGTACTTC.